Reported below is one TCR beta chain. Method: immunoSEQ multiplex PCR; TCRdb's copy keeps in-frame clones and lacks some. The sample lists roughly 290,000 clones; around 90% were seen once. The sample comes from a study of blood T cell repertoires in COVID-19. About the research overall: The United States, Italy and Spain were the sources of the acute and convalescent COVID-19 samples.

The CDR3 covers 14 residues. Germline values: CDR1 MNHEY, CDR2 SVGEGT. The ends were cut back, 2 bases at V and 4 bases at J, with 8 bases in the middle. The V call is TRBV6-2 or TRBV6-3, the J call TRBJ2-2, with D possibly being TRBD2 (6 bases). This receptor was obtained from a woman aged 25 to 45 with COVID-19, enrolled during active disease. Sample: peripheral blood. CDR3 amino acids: CASSYMGGTGELFF. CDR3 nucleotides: TGTGCCAGCAGTTACATGGGGGGCACCGGGGAGCTGTTTTTT.